The clone carrying this T cell receptor beta chain was counted at least ten times. The antigen is unknown. Generated by immunoSEQ multiplex PCR, the TCRdb table keeps only in-frame clones and is missing some. The sample is made up of around 40,000 clones, none counted only once. This specimen belongs to a study of T cell clonality in common variable immunodeficiency. Study-wide results and limits: TCRbeta clonality was increased in CVID versus healthy controls.

What was sequenced was peripheral blood mononuclear cells. The sequence was obtained from a person aged 18 to 75 in good health.

The CDR3 loop reads CASSQDRETQYF. CDR3 DNA (partial): TGCGCCAGCAGCCAAGACCGGGAGACC. The chain carries TRBV4-1 and TRBJ2-5; D gene uncertain. The read is 3 residues too short to cover the CDR3 end, so that end is filled in from the germline J gene. V lost 0 bases and J lost 5, with 4 bases in between. Germline lookup yields CDR1 MGHRA and CDR2 YSYEKL. CDR3 length: 12 amino acids.